What follows are 22 T cell receptor beta chains derived from one specimen sequenced in a study of T cells after yellow fever vaccination. From the 5' RACE reads, TCRdb called clonotypes with MiXCR, one entry per CDR3 protein. The table lists over 250,000 distinct CDR3 sequences, about 4% of them singletons. This specimen was PBMCs, taken 5 days after the yellow fever booster vaccination. The receptors stem from a young man who received the YFV17D yellow fever vaccine.

This clonotype was counted only a few times. This rearrangement joins TRBV25-1 to TRBJ2-7, with 11 bases aligning to TRBD1. V lost 5 bases and J lost 3; bases outside the gene matches: 12. Germline V CDR1 and CDR2: MGHDK, SYGVNS. CDR3 size: 17 residues. The CDR3 here is CASSPNVGQGAFYEQYF. CDR3 coding DNA: TGTGCCAGCAGTCCTAACGTCGGACAGGGGGCGTTCTACGAGCAGTACTTC.

The rearrangement joins TRBV20-1 to TRBJ2-5, with 10 positions matching TRBD1. The V gene's germline CDR1 is DFQATT and CDR2 SNEGSKA (reference sequence). J gave up 4 bases and V 3 bases, and 11 bases lay outside the gene matches. CDR3 length equals 16 residues. The CDR3 is CSASRSGGTGVETQYF. The CDR3 nucleotides read TGCAGTGCTAGTCGGAGTGGGGGGACAGGGGTAGAGACCCAGTACTTC.

This clonotype showed up just a few times. The chain has TRBV5-1 and TRBJ1-6; no clear D. The CDR3 contains 13 residues. Trimming shortened V by 0 bases and J by 8 bases, and 6 bases separated the two germline ends. Germline V CDR1 and CDR2: SGHRS, YFSETQ. The CDR3 region is CASSLGSDSPLHF. In nucleotides, the CDR3 is TGCGCCAGCAGCTTGGGTTCGGATTCACCCCTCCACTTT.

Many counts were recorded for this clonotype. This chain joins TRBV20-1 and TRBJ2-2; 7 nucleotides match TRBD1. V gave up 6 bases and J gave up 1 base; unmatched junction bases: 5. From germline, CDR1 is DFQATT and CDR2 SNEGSKA (reference sequence). The CDR3 contains 14 residues. CDR3 DNA sequence: TGCAGTGCGAGGGACAGATTGAACACCGGGGAGCTGTTTTTT. Residues: CSARDRLNTGELFF.

The chain has TRBV21-1 and TRBJ2-1. TRBV21-1 is listed as a pseudogene. The CDR3 totals 11 residues. CDR3 bases: TGTGCCAGCAGCAACTTCAATGAGCAGTTCTTC. This gives the protein CASSNFNEQFF.

This clonotype was found a few times. This chain joins TRBV10-2 and TRBJ2-3; D is possibly TRBD2 (7 bases). Germline V CDR1 and CDR2: WSHSY, SAAADI. The CDR3 covers 16 residues. Trimming took off 1 base at V and 3 bases at J, with 14 bases between the two ends. This CDR3 reads CASSELGGAGTDTQYF. DNA for the CDR3: TGCGCCAGCAGTGAGTTGGGGGGGGCCGGTACAGATACGCAGTATTTT.

This clonotype was seen at least ten times. V usage is TRBV20-1 and J usage is TRBJ1-1; 8 nucleotides align to TRBD1. V lost 8 bases to trimming and J lost 1 base; unmatched junction nucleotides: 6. The CDR3 spans 13 residues. Germline lookup yields CDR1 DFQATT and CDR2 SNEGSKA (reference sequence). CDR3 DNA: TGCAGTTCGCGACAGGGGTGGAACACTGAAGCTTTCTTT. Translating gives CSSRQGWNTEAFF.

The J gene is TRBJ2-5, the V gene TRBV19; 8 nucleotides line up with TRBD1. The CDR3 sequence is 13 residues long. CDR1 LNHDA and CDR2 SQIVND come from the germline V gene (reference sequence). With 8 bases clipped from V and 1 base from J, the junction kept 3 bases outside the gene matches. DNA of the CDR3: TGTGCCAGTCCGACAGGGGTCCAAGAGACCCAGTACTTC. Protein: CASPTGVQETQYF.

This CDR3 reads CASSPQPVLLYEQYV. Written as DNA, the CDR3 is TGTGCCAGCAGCCCGCAGCCGGTTCTCCTCTACGAGCAGTACGTC. The V and J genes are TRBV5-5 and TRBJ2-7; D is unclear. This CDR3 comprises 15 residues. The V and J ends lost 4 bases and 3 bases respectively, with 17 bases between them. CDR1 and CDR2 from the germline V gene are SGHKS and YYEKEE (reference sequence).

J is TRBJ2-7 and V is TRBV27; D gene unclear. With 4 bases removed from V and 0 bases from J, the gap between germline ends came to 7 bases. Germline lookup yields CDR1 MNHEY and CDR2 SMNVEV (reference sequence). CDR3 length: 13 residues. CDR3 nucleotides: TGTGCCAGCAGTTCTGTGGGCTCCTACGAGCAGTACTTC. Translated: CASSSVGSYEQYF.

This clonotype came up a few times. J is TRBJ1-1 and V is TRBV4-3; D is unclear. CDR1 is LGHNA and CDR2 is YSLEER in the germline V gene. CDR3 size: 15 residues. V shed 0 bases and J shed 5 bases, with 13 bases lying between them. DNA of the CDR3: TGCGCCAGCAGCCAAGATAGGTCGGGCGGGACTGAAGCTTTCTTT. It translates to CASSQDRSGGTEAFF.

The gene calls are TRBV5-4 and TRBJ2-2; no clear D gene. CDR1 and CDR2 from the germline V gene are SGHNT and YYREEE (reference sequence). This CDR3 has 15 amino acids. V was shortened by 4 bases and J by 5 bases, with 15 bases between the two germline ends. The CDR3 DNA follows: TGTGCCAGCAGCAGCAGAAGTGAAGGAACCGGGGAGCTGTTTTTT. Its protein product is CASSSRSEGTGELFF.

This clonotype was seen many times. The chain links TRBV29-1 to TRBJ1-1; 9 bases align to TRBD1. Looked up from germline, CDR1 is SQVTM and CDR2 is ANQGSEA. Germline trimming cut 0 bases from V and 1 base from J; bases unmatched to any gene: 3. The CDR3 length is 15 residues. The CDR3 nucleotides are TGCAGCGTTGAAGATGGGACAGGGCAGAACACTGAAGCTTTCTTT. The encoded protein is CSVEDGTGQNTEAFF.

This clonotype was observed many times. The V and J genes are TRBV29-1 and TRBJ2-2; D not resolved. Trimming cost V 2 bases and J 4 bases, with 8 bases left between them. In germline, CDR1 is SQVTM, CDR2 ANQGSEA. The CDR3 loop spans 13 amino acids. CDR3 sequence (DNA): TGCAGCGTTGAATGGATCGGCACCGGGGAGCTGTTTTTT. It translates to CSVEWIGTGELFF.

This clonotype was picked up a small number of times. The V gene is TRBV12-3 or TRBV12-4, the J gene TRBJ1-2; a weak D match, TRBD1 (6 bases). The CDR3 is 13 amino acids. Trimming left V 5 bases short and J 2 bases short, with 9 bases between. The CDR3 region has the DNA TGTGCCAGCAGTGGACAGTCGAACTATGGCTACACCTTC. This gives the protein CASSGQSNYGYTF.

This clonotype was seen repeatedly, ten times or more. J is TRBJ1-4 and V is TRBV7-2, with 7 bases identical to TRBD1. With 8 bases clipped from V and 8 bases from J, the junction kept 8 bases outside the gene matches. Germline V gene lookup returns CDR1 SGHTA and CDR2 FQGNSA. This CDR3 contains 13 residues. The CDR3 protein is CASGGQFREKLFF. For the CDR3, the DNA is TGTGCCAGCGGGGGACAGTTCCGGGAAAAACTGTTTTTT.

The V gene is TRBV9, the J gene TRBJ1-5; possible D gene TRBD1, 6 bases. The CDR3 runs 14 residues. Germline V gene data show CDR1 as SGDLS and CDR2 as YYNGEE. V dropped 4 bases and J dropped 6 bases, with 14 bases sitting between them. The DNA for the CDR3 is TGTGCCAGCAGCCCAAACGAGGGGGGTCAGCCCCAGCATTTT. Translating gives CASSPNEGGQPQHF.

The chain has TRBV12-5 and TRBJ2-7; the D gene is possibly TRBD1 (6 bases). Germline CDR1 is LGHNT and CDR2 is FRNRAP. Trimming shortened V by 6 bases and J by 7 bases, and 19 bases separated the two germline ends. This CDR3 region has 14 residues. The CDR3: CASGLLTGIGEQYF. CDR3 DNA: TGTGCTAGTGGCCTCCTTACAGGGATCGGGGAGCAGTACTTC.

V usage is TRBV24-1 and J usage is TRBJ2-3; 8 positions match TRBD1. Germline V gene lookup returns CDR1 KGHDR and CDR2 SFDVKD. The CDR3 is made up of 17 amino acids. The V gene end was trimmed by 5 bases and the J gene end by 4 bases; junction bases not matched to a gene: 13. The CDR3 DNA is TGTGCCACCAGTGGCCCCAGGGGGCGCGGAATTCCAGATACGCAGTATTTT. Translating gives CATSGPRGRGIPDTQYF.

This clonotype has only a few counts. The CDR3 coding sequence is TGTGCCAGCAGCCAAGGACAGGGGATAGGTGGCTACACCTTC. Protein sequence: CASSQGQGIGGYTF. V and J are TRBV7-2 and TRBJ1-2, with 9 bases fitting TRBD1. This CDR3 region has 14 residues. Germline V gives CDR1 SGHTA, CDR2 FQGNSA. V shed 5 bases, J shed 7 bases, and the junction held 8 bases outside the gene matches.

CDR3 sequence (DNA): TGTGCCAGCAGTTCCTTAGCGGGGTACACCGGGGAGCTGTTTTTT. Encoded protein: CASSSLAGYTGELFF. The chain combines TRBV28 with TRBJ2-2; TRBD2 matches 8 bases. Germline V gene lookup returns CDR1 MDHEN and CDR2 SYDVKM. The CDR3 runs 15 residues. The V and J ends lost 4 bases and 3 bases, in that order; junction bases with no gene match: 4.

This chain links TRBV27 with TRBJ2-1, with TRBD1 as a possible D gene (5 bases). Looked up from germline, CDR1 is MNHEY and CDR2 is SMNVEV (reference sequence). Trimming took off 3 bases at V and 2 bases at J, with 11 bases between the two ends. The CDR3 runs 15 residues. CDR3 in DNA: TGTGCCAGCAGTTTTCCAGGGAAGGCCTACAATGAGCAGTTCTTC. Translating it yields CASSFPGKAYNEQFF.